This TCR beta chain was observed in a study of OX40 agonist ivuxolimab in advanced cancers. Method: immunoSEQ multiplex PCR; TCRdb's copy keeps in-frame clones and lacks some. The table includes about 73,000 clones, around 89% detected once. This clone occurred once. The receptor comes from an adult with an advanced solid tumor such as melanoma, head and neck, liver or kidney cancer. The specimen comprised CD4+ or CD8+ T cells sorted from blood, sampled in a trial of the OX40 agonist ivuxolimab.

The CDR3 region is CASSLDYQPSFF. In nucleotides, the CDR3 is TGTGCCAGCAGCTTAGATTACCAGCCTTCTTTCTTT. The chain has TRBV7-9 and TRBJ1-1, with D unclear. V lost 1 base and J lost 12, with 12 bases in between. Germline V lookup: CDR1 SEHNR, CDR2 FQNEAQ (reference sequence). CDR3 length equals 12 residues.